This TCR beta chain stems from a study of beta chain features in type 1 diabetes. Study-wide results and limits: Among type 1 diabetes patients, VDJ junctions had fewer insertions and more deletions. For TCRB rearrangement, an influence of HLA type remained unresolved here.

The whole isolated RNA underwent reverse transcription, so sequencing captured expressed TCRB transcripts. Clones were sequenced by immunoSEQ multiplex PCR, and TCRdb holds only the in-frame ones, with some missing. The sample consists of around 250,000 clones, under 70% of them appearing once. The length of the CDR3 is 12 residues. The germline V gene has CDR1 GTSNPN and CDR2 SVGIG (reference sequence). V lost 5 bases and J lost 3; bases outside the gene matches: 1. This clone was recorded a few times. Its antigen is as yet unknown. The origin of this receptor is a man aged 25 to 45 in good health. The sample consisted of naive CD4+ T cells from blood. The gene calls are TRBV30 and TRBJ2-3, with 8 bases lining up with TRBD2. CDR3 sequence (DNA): TGTGCCTGGGGGACTAGTACAGATACGCAGTATTTT. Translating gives CAWGTSTDTQYF.